Here is one T cell receptor (beta chain) with its context. Its specificity is unknown. This sample stems from a study of OX40 agonist ivuxolimab in advanced cancers. Study details: More than 35% of patients had received prior checkpoint inhibitor therapy.

Whole-study findings and limits: Both blood CD4+ and CD8+ T cells showed clonal growth by week 6 at 0.1 to 3.0 mg/kg.

Assay: immunoSEQ multiplex PCR; the TCRdb copy retains only in-frame clones and omits some. Found here are some 86,000 clones, about 91% of them singletons; the top ten hold more than 5.5%. The V and J ends lost 4 bases and 3 bases respectively, with 11 bases between them. The CDR3 length is 14 residues. Germline-derived CDR1 and CDR2 are SGHRS and YFSETQ. The sample was CD4+ or CD8+ T cells sorted from blood, taken in a trial of the OX40 agonist ivuxolimab. The sequence derives from an adult with an advanced solid tumor such as melanoma, head and neck, liver or kidney cancer. This rearrangement joins TRBV5-1 to TRBJ2-1; D gene uncertain. The CDR3 region is CASSPRTSYNEQFF. The DNA of the CDR3 is TGCGCCAGCAGCCCAAGGACGAGCTACAATGAGCAGTTCTTC.